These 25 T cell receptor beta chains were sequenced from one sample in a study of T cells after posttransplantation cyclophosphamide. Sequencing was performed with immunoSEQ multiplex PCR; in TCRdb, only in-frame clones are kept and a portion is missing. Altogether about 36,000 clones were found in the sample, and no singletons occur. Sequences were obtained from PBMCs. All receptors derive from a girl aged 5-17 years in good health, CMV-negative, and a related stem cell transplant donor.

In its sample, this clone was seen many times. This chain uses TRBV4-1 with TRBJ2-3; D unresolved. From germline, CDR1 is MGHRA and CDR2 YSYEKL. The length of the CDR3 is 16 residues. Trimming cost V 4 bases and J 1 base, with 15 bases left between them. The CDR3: CASSPHYNTGTDTQYF. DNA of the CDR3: TGCGCCAGCAGCCCCCACTACAACACTGGCACAGATACGCAGTATTTT.

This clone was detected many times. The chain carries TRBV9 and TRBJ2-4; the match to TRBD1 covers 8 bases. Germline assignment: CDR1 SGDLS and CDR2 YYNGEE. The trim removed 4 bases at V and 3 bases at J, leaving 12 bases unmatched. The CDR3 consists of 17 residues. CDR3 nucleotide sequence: TGTGCCAGCAGCCCTCGACAGGGGATGAGGGACAAAAACATTCAGTACTTC. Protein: CASSPRQGMRDKNIQYF.

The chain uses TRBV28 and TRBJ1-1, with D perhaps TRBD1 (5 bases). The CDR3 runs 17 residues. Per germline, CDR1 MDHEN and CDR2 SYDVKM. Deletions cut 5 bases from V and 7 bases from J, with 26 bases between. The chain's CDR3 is CASSAVRTLGGSGEAFF. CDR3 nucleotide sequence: TGTGCCAGCAGTGCGGTCCGGACCCTGGGGGGTTCCGGTGAAGCTTTCTTT.

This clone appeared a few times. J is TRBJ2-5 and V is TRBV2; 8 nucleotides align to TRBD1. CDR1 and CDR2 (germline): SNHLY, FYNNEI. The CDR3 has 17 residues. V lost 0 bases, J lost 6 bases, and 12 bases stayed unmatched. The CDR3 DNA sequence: TGTGCCAGCAGTGAAGCAGTGTGGGGACAGGCAGAGAAGACCCAGTACTTC. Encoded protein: CASSEAVWGQAEKTQYF. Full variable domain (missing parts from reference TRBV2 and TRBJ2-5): EPEVTQTPSHQVTQMGQEVILRCVPISNHLYFYWYRQILGQKVEFLVSFYNNEISEKSEIFDDQFSVERPDGSNFTLKIRSTKLEDSAMYFCASSEAVWGQAEKTQYFGPGTRLLVL.

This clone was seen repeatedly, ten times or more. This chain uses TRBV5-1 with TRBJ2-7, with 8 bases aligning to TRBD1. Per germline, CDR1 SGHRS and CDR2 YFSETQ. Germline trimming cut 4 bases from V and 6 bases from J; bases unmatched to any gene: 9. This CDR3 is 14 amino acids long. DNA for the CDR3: TGCGCCAGCAGCCCCGGACAGGGCCCCGGCGAGCAGTACTTC. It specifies CASSPGQGPGEQYF.

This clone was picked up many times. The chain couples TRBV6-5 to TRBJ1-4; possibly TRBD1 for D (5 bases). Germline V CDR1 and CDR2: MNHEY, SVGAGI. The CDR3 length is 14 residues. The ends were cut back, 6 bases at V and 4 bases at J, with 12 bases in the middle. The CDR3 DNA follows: TGTGCCAGCAGCACCCAGGGAGGTAATGAAAAACTGTTTTTT. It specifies CASSTQGGNEKLFF.

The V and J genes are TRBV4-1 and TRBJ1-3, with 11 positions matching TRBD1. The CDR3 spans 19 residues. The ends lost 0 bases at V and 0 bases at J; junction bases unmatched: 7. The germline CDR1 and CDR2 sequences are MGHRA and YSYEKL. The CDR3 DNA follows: TGCGCCAGCAGCCAAGATAAGGGACAGGGGGTAGGCTCTGGAAACACCATATATTTT. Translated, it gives CASSQDKGQGVGSGNTIYF.

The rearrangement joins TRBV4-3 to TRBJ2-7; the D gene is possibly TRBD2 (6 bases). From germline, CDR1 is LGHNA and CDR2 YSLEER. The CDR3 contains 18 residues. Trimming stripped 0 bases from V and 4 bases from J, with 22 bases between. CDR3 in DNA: TGCGCCAGCAGCCAAGATCTGCGAAGGGAGGTAGGCGTATACGAGCAGTACTTC. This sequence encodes CASSQDLRREVGVYEQYF.

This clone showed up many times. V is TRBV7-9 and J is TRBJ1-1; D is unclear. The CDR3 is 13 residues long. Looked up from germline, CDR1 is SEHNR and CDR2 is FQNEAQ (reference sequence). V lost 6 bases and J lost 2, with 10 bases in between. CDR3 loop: CASSQLQNTEAFF. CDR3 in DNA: TGTGCCAGCAGTCAACTTCAAAACACTGAAGCTTTCTTT. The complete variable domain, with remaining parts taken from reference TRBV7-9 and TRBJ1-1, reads DTGVSQNPRHKITKRGQNVTFRCDPISEHNRLYWYRQTLGQGPEFLTYFQNEAQLEKSRLLSDRFSAERPKGSFSTLEIQRTEQGDSAMYLCASSQLQNTEAFFGQGTRLTVV.

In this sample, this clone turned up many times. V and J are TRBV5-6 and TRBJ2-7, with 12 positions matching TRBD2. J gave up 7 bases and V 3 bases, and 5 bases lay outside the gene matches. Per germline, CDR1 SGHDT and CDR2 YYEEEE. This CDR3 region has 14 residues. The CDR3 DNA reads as TGTGCCAGCAGCTCTAGCGGGGGGGCCTGGGAGCAGTACTTC. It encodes CASSSSGGAWEQYF.

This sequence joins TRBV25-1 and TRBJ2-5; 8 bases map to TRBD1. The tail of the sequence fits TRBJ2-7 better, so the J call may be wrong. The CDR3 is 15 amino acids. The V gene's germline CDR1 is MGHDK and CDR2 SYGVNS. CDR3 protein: CASSESGRGQYEQYF. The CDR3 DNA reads TGTGCCAGCAGTGAATCGGGCAGGGGGCAATACGAGCAGTACTTC.

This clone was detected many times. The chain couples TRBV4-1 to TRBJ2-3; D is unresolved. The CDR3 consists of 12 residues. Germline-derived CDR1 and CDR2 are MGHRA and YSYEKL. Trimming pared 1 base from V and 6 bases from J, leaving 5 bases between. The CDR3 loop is CASSQASDTQYF. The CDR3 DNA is TGCGCCAGCAGCCAAGCTAGTGATACGCAGTATTTT.

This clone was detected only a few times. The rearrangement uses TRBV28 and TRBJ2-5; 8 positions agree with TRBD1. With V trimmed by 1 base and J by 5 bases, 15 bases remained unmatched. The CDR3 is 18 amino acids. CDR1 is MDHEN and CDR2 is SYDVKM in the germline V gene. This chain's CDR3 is CASSLSRPAGGFRETQYF. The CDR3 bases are TGTGCCAGCAGTTTATCCCGACCGGCAGGGGGCTTTAGGGAGACCCAGTACTTC. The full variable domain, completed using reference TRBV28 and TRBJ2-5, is DVKVTQSSRYLVKRTGEKVFLECVQDMDHENMFWYRQDPGLGLRLIYFSYDVKMKEKGDIPEGYSVSREKKERFSLILESASTNQTSMYLCASSLSRPAGGFRETQYFGPGTRLLVL.

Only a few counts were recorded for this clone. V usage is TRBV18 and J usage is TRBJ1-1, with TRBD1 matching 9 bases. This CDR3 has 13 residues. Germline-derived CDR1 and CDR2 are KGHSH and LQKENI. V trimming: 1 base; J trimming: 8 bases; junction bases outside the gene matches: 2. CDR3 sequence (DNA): TGTGCCAGCTCACCACTTGGACAGGGGGAAGCTTTCTTT. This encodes CASSPLGQGEAFF. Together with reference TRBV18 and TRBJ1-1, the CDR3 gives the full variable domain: NAGVMQNPRHLVRRRGQEARLRCSPMKGHSHVYWYRQLPEEGLKFMVYLQKENIIDESGMPKERFSAEFPKEGPSILRIQQVVRGDSAAYFCASSPLGQGEAFFGQGTRLTVV.

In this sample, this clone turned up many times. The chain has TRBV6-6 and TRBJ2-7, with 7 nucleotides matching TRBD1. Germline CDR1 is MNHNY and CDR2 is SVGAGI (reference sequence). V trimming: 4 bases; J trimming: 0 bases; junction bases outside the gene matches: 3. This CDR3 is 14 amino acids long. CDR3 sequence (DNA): TGTGCCAGCAGTTCCGGGACAGCCTCCTACGAGCAGTACTTC. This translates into CASSSGTASYEQYF.

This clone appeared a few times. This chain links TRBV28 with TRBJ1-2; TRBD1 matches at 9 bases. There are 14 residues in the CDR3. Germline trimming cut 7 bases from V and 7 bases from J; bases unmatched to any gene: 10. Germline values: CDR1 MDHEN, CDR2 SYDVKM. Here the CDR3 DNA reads TGTGCCAGCAATCCACCGGGACAGGGCCGTGGCTACACCTTC. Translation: CASNPPGQGRGYTF.

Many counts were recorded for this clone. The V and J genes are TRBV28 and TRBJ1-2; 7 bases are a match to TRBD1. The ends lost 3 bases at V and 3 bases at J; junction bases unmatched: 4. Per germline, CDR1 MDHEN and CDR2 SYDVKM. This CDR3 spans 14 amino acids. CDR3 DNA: TGTGCCAGCAGTTTGATAGGGGGCGACTATGGCTACACCTTC. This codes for CASSLIGGDYGYTF.

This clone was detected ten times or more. DNA of the CDR3: TGCGCCAGCAGCTCGTCTGGCCTTCATTTTTCACCCCTCCACTTT. It yields the protein CASSSSGLHFSPLHF. This chain uses TRBV5-1 with TRBJ1-6; D remains ambiguous. Per germline, CDR1 SGHRS and CDR2 YFSETQ. V lost 3 bases and J lost 9, with 16 bases in between. This CDR3 comprises 15 residues.

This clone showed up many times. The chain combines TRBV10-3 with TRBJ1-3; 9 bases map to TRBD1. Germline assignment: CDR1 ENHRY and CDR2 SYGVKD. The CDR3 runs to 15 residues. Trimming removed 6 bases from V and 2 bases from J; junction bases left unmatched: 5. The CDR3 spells CAISPTGGTGNTIYF. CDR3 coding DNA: TGTGCCATCAGCCCGACAGGGGGAACTGGAAACACCATATATTTT.

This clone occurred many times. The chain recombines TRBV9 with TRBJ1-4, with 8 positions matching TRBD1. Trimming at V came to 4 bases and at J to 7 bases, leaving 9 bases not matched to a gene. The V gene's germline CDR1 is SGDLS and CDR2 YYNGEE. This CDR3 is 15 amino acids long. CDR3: CASSHSRTGSEKLFF. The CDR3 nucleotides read TGTGCCAGCAGCCACAGTAGGACAGGGTCTGAAAAACTGTTTTTT.

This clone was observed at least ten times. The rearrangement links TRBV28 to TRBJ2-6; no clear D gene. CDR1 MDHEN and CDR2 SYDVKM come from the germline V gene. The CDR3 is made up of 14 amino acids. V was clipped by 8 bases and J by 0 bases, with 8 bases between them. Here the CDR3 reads CASHPGSGANVLTF. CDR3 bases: TGTGCCAGCCACCCCGGCTCTGGGGCCAACGTCCTGACTTTC. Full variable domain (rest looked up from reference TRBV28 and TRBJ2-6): DVKVTQSSRYLVKRTGEKVFLECVQDMDHENMFWYRQDPGLGLRLIYFSYDVKMKEKGDIPEGYSVSREKKERFSLILESASTNQTSMYLCASHPGSGANVLTFGAGSRLTVL.

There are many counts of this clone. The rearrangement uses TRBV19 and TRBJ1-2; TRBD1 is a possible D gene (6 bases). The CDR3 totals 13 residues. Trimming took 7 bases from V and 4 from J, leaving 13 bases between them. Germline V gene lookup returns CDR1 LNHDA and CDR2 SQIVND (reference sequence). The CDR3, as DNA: TGTGCCAGTAATCCACAGGGAAGCTATGGCTACACCTTC. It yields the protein CASNPQGSYGYTF.

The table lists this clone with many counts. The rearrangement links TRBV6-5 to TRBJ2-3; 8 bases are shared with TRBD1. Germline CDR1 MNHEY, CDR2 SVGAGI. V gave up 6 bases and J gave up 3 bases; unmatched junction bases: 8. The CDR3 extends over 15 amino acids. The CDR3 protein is CASRRSGGGTDTQYF. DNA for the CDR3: TGTGCCAGCAGGCGATCAGGGGGCGGAACAGATACGCAGTATTTT.

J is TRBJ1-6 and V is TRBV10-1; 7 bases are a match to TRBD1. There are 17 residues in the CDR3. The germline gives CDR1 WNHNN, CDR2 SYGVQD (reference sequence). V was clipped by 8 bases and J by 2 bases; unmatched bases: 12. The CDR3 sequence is CASGAPTGSTYNSPLHF. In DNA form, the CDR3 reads TGCGCCAGCGGGGCGCCGACAGGGAGCACCTATAATTCACCCCTCCACTTT.

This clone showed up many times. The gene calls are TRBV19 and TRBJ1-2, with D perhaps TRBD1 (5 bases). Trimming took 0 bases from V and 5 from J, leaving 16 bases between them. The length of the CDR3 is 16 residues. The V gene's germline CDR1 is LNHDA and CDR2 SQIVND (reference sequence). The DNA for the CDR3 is TGTGCCAGTAGTATAGAGAGGGACTCCTCGAAGTATGGCTACACCTTC. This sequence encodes CASSIERDSSKYGYTF.